One T cell receptor (beta chain) is described in this entry. The antigen is undetermined. Constant-segment primers served in 5'RACE that generated TCR alpha and TCR beta cDNA libraries bearing sample barcodes and UMIs. From the 5' RACE reads, TCRdb called clonotypes with MiXCR, one entry per CDR3 protein. The data contain 300,000 to 400,000 distinct CDR3 sequences, around 27% of them singletons. This entry belongs to a study of T-cell memory formation after mild COVID-19. Overall study results and limits: Clones contracting day 15 to 85 were balanced CD4/CD8; later expanders leaned CD4+. Largely, contracting CD4+ clones fell within CM and EM, and contracting CD8+ clones within EMRA. Within pre-infection memory, some responding clones were found, suggesting cross-reactive memory joined.

The CDR3 runs 16 residues. With V trimmed by 7 bases and J by 2 bases, 14 bases remained unmatched. Germline V gene lookup returns CDR1 SGHVS and CDR2 FQNEAQ. Sequencing was done on a sample of PBMCs or a T cell subset sorted from them (not recorded which). The chain carries TRBV7-8 and TRBJ2-7; 7 bases align to TRBD1. The clonotype comes from an adult woman who had mild COVID-19 (a few samples of this study predate the infection). Cell type and time point are not known. CDR3 in DNA: TGTGCCAGCAACCTACCCCCCGGACAGGCAGCCTACGAGCAGTACTTC. It specifies CASNLPPGQAAYEQYF. Supplemented by reference TRBV7-8 and TRBJ2-7, the full variable domain reads GAGVSQSPRYKVAKRGQDVALRCDPISGHVSLFWYQQALGQGPEFLTYFQNEAQLDKSGLPSDRFFAERPEGSVSTLKIQRTQQEDSAVYLCASNLPPGQAAYEQYFGPGTRLTVT.